Presented here are 13 T cell receptor beta chains from one specimen sequenced in a study of graft-versus-host responses after intestinal transplantation. This table comes from immunoSEQ multiplex PCR, and its TCRdb copy is limited to in-frame clones, with some not included. The sample includes approximately 15,000 clones, roughly 29% of them seen just once. The study plated about 200,000 CFSE-labeled responders with about 200,000 irradiated, violet-dye-labeled stimulators. Sequenced here: alloreactive CD8+ T cells from a mixed lymphocyte reaction culture, sampled before intestinal transplant. Subset described: CFSE-low proliferating T cells sorted from approximately six-day pre-transplant mixed lymphocyte reaction (GvH or HvG direction). All receptors derive from a human patient who received an intestinal transplant.

The chain combines TRBV7-3 with TRBJ2-2, with D perhaps TRBD2 (5 bases). The CDR3 has 15 residues. CDR1 and CDR2 (germline): SGHTA, FQGTGA. Trimming left V 5 bases short and J 4 bases short, with 14 bases between. Here the CDR3 reads CASSPGLSITGELFF. The CDR3 DNA sequence: TGTGCCAGCAGCCCTGGACTGTCGATCACCGGGGAGCTGTTTTTT.

This rearrangement joins TRBV4-1 to TRBJ2-3; a possible D gene is TRBD2 (7 bases). V lost 4 bases to trimming and J lost 7 bases, with 12 bases between them. The CDR3 has 13 amino acids. The germline V gene has CDR1 MGHRA and CDR2 YSYEKL. The CDR3 is CASSPEGGNTQYF. DNA of the CDR3: TGCGCCAGCAGCCCTGAGGGGGGGAATACGCAGTATTTT.

This rearrangement joins TRBV5-6 to TRBJ2-4, with 7 bases matching TRBD1. Trimming took 4 bases from V and 4 from J; bases not matched to a gene: 5. Germline-derived CDR1 and CDR2 are SGHDT and YYEEEE. This CDR3 spans 14 amino acids. The CDR3 protein is CASSAWDRKNIQYF. The CDR3 nucleotides read TGTGCCAGCAGCGCCTGGGACAGAAAAAACATTCAGTACTTC. Drawing the rest from reference TRBV5-6 and TRBJ2-4, the complete variable domain is DAGVTQSPTHLIKTRGQQVTLRCSPKSGHDTVSWYQQALGQGPQFIFQYYEEEERQRGNFPDRFSGHQFPNYSSELNVNALLLGDSALYLCASSAWDRKNIQYFGAGTRLSVL.

This clone was seen only a few times. The CDR3 loop is CASSQLDRVMNTEAFF. As DNA, the CDR3 is TGTGCCAGCAGCCAACTGGACAGAGTCATGAACACTGAAGCTTTCTTT. The chain couples TRBV14 to TRBJ1-1; TRBD1 is a possible D gene (6 bases). The CDR3 extends over 16 amino acids. Germline lookup yields CDR1 SGHDN and CDR2 FVKESK. The V gene lost 2 bases and the J gene lost 0 bases, with 13 bases spanning the gap. Using reference TRBV14 and TRBJ1-1 for the parts outside the CDR3, the full variable domain is EAGVTQFPSHSVIEKGQTVTLRCDPISGHDNLYWYRRVMGKEIKFLLHFVKESKQDESGMPNNRFLAERTGGTYSTLKVQPAELEDSGVYFCASSQLDRVMNTEAFFGQGTRLTVV.

The rearrangement uses TRBV28 and TRBJ2-7, with 9 bases lining up with TRBD1. CDR3 size: 14 residues. The germline V gene has CDR1 MDHEN and CDR2 SYDVKM. The V gene end was trimmed by 6 bases and the J gene end by 7 bases; junction bases not matched to a gene: 10. In DNA, the CDR3 is TGTGCCAGCAGCGGCGGGACAGGGTGGATAGAGCAGTACTTC. The encoded protein is CASSGGTGWIEQYF.

In this sample, this clone turned up a few times. J is TRBJ2-3 and V is TRBV2; TRBD2 might be the D (6 bases). The CDR3 is 11 residues long. Germline V CDR1 and CDR2: SNHLY, FYNNEI. V was cut by 6 bases and J by 10 bases, with 11 bases left in between. In DNA form, the CDR3 reads TGTGCCAGCAGGACTAGATTCGCGCAGTATTTT. Protein product: CASRTRFAQYF.

The J gene is TRBJ2-1, the V gene TRBV10-2; the D call may be TRBD1 or TRBD2 (6 bases each). Trimming removed 0 bases at V and 2 bases at J, with 11 bases between. The CDR3 has 16 residues. Germline-derived CDR1 and CDR2 are WSHSY and SAAADI. CDR3 bases: TGCGCCAGCAGTGAGTCGAGGGGGGTTCCCTACAATGAGCAGTTCTTC. This sequence encodes CASSESRGVPYNEQFF.

The genes are TRBV15 and TRBJ2-3; 9 bases line up with TRBD2. The V and J ends lost 3 bases and 5 bases, in that order; junction bases with no gene match: 6. Germline loops: CDR1 LNHNV, CDR2 YYDKDF (reference sequence). This CDR3 region has 15 residues. The CDR3 DNA reads TGTGCCACCAGCAGGGAGCGGGAGGTACAAGATACGCAGTATTTT. It is translated as CATSREREVQDTQYF.

The rearrangement joins TRBV9 to TRBJ1-6; the D gene is possibly TRBD1 (5 bases). The germline CDR1 and CDR2 sequences are SGDLS and YYNGEE. The CDR3 extends over 15 amino acids. Trimming removed 4 bases at V and 9 bases at J, with 17 bases between. CDR3 in amino acids: CASSSSGWEGSPLHF. The CDR3, as DNA: TGTGCCAGCAGCTCCTCAGGGTGGGAAGGTTCACCCCTCCACTTT. The full variable domain, with the rest looked up from reference TRBV9 and TRBJ1-6, is DSGVTQTPKHLITATGQRVTLRCSPRSGDLSVYWYQQSLDQGLQFLIQYYNGEERAKGNILERFSAQQFPDLHSELNLSSLELGDSALYFCASSSSGWEGSPLHFGNGTRLTVT.

This chain joins TRBV4-1 and TRBJ2-5, with 10 bases matching TRBD2. The CDR3 covers 17 residues. In germline, CDR1 is MGHRA, CDR2 YSYEKL. V lost 3 bases to trimming and J lost 7 bases; unmatched junction nucleotides: 14. The CDR3 DNA reads as TGCGCCAGCAGCCACTCCCCTACAAGCGGGAGGGCCTGGACCCAGTACTTC. It translates to CASSHSPTSGRAWTQYF.

This chain uses TRBV6-5 with TRBJ2-7; either TRBD1 or TRBD2 may fit D (5 bases each). The length of the CDR3 is 14 residues. The germline V and J ends were trimmed by 6 bases and 2 bases, with 14 bases remaining between them. Germline V gene lookup returns CDR1 MNHEY and CDR2 SVGAGI. The CDR3 DNA sequence: TGTGCCAGCAGGTGGGGGACGGCCCCCTACGAGCAGTACTTC. It yields the protein CASRWGTAPYEQYF.

This clone was seen more than once but under ten times. The rearrangement joins TRBV6-6 to TRBJ1-6; 7 bases match TRBD1. With V trimmed by 5 bases and J by 15 bases, 7 bases remained unmatched. Germline values: CDR1 MNHNY, CDR2 SVGAGI (reference sequence). The CDR3 is made up of 12 amino acids. CDR3 amino acids: CASSDDRALLHF. CDR3 DNA: TGTGCCAGCAGTGACGACAGGGCTCTCCTCCACTTT.

This clone was observed a handful of times. J is TRBJ2-7 and V is TRBV7-8, with D possibly being TRBD1 or TRBD2 (5 bases each). In germline, CDR1 is SGHVS, CDR2 FQNEAQ. The CDR3 has 12 amino acids. V was shortened by 3 bases and J by 3 bases, with 6 bases between the two germline ends. CDR3 loop: CASSLGDYEQYF. CDR3 DNA: TGTGCCAGCAGCTTGGGGGACTACGAGCAGTACTTC.